The 13 T cell receptor beta chains reported below all come from one sample, sequenced in a study of regulatory T cells in long-lasting Graves disease. The sample's time point: newly diagnosed GD, antithyroid drugs for less than 3 months. The TCR library was made from RNA extracted from PBMCs. In building TCR beta libraries, iRepertoire HTBI primers were used together with Arm-PCR of CDR3 regions. TCRdb processed the multiplex PCR reads anew with MiXCR; each CDR3 protein has one entry. The sample carries more than 350,000 distinct CDR3 sequences, more than 12% recorded once. These data also featured in a second study, about T cells in Graves' hyperthyroidism and ophthalmopathy.

The material sequenced was peripheral blood mononuclear cells (PBMCs), taken at new diagnosis, from a patient treated with antithyroid drugs. The receptors come from a woman in her 30s with Graves disease.

This clonotype was counted at least ten times. CDR3 coding DNA: TGTGCCAGCAGTCTCACAGCGGGAGCAGTTGAGCAGTACTTC. This gives the protein CASSLTAGAVEQYF. The V gene is TRBV28, the J gene TRBJ2-7, with 8 bases that match TRBD2. With 5 bases clipped from V and 7 bases from J, the junction kept 10 bases outside the gene matches. The germline V gene has CDR1 MDHEN and CDR2 SYDVKM. The CDR3 has 14 residues. Together with reference TRBV28 and TRBJ2-7, the CDR3 gives the full variable domain: DVKVTQSSRYLVKRTGEKVFLECVQDMDHENMFWYRQDPGLGLRLIYFSYDVKMKEKGDIPEGYSVSREKKERFSLILESASTNQTSMYLCASSLTAGAVEQYFGPGTRLTVT.

As for this clonotype: A much larger clone lies one base from this, so it may be a read error. The CDR3 nucleotides read TGTGCCAGCAGTTATTCGATGCAACAAGAGACCCAGTACTTC. This translates into CASSYSMQQETQYF. This chain links TRBV6-5 with TRBJ2-5; the D is unclear. The V gene lost 3 bases and the J gene lost 2 bases, with 10 bases spanning the gap. CDR3 length equals 14 residues. Germline V gene sequence: CDR1 MNHEY, CDR2 SVGAGI.

This clonotype was detected many times. V gene TRBV6-5 combines with J gene TRBJ1-2; no firm D call. Between the trimmed V and J ends, which lost 3 bases and 3 bases, there was a span of 14 bases. This CDR3 has 15 amino acids. CDR1 is MNHEY, CDR2 SVGAGI, per germline. The CDR3 region is CASSYFGSADYGYTF. The CDR3 DNA is TGTGCCAGCAGTTATTTTGGGTCGGCAGACTATGGCTACACCTTC.

This clonotype turned up a few times. V is TRBV6-9 and J is TRBJ1-2; D uncertain. Germline CDR1 reads MNHGY; CDR2 reads SVAAGI. The CDR3 sequence is 14 residues long. Trimming cost V 3 bases and J 0 bases, with 8 bases left between them. The CDR3 region is CASSYYSSNYGYTF. Written as DNA, the CDR3 is TGTGCCAGCAGTTACTACAGCTCTAACTATGGCTACACCTTC.

The V gene is TRBV12-3 or TRBV12-4, the J gene TRBJ2-7; 14 bases are a match to TRBD2. V was pared by 7 bases and J by 5 bases, with 7 bases of the junction left unmatched. The CDR3 extends over 15 amino acids. The chain's CDR3 is CASIPTSGRAHEQYF. The DNA for the CDR3 is TGTGCCAGCATCCCGACTAGCGGGAGGGCCCACGAGCAGTACTTC.

This clonotype was seen ten or more times. The chain combines TRBV28 with TRBJ2-7; TRBD2 agrees at 8 bases. Germline lookup yields CDR1 MDHEN and CDR2 SYDVKM. With V trimmed by 3 bases and J by 2 bases, 3 bases remained unmatched. The CDR3 contains 14 residues. The CDR3 sequence: CASSFSGRAYEQYF. CDR3 nucleotides: TGTGCCAGCAGTTTTTCCGGGAGGGCCTACGAGCAGTACTTC.

The gene calls are TRBV6-1 and TRBJ2-2, with a tentative D call TRBD1 (6 bases). The CDR3 sequence is 14 residues long. V was trimmed by 5 bases and J by 6 bases, leaving 13 bases between them. CDR1 is MNHNS, CDR2 SASEGT, per germline. CDR3 region: CASSRSAGAGELFF. The CDR3 DNA follows: TGTGCCAGCAGTCGATCCGCAGGGGCCGGGGAGCTGTTTTTT.

This clonotype occurred a few times. The chain has TRBV3-1 and TRBJ1-6; D is possibly TRBD1 (5 bases). Germline V gene data show CDR1 as LGHDT and CDR2 as YNNKEL (reference sequence). Trimming took off 0 bases at V and 9 bases at J, with 15 bases between the two ends. The CDR3 covers 16 residues. The CDR3 nucleotides read TGTGCCAGCAGCCAAGAATGGGCGGGGGTTGTTTCACCCCTCCACTTT. This gives the protein CASSQEWAGVVSPLHF.

In its sample, this clonotype was seen many times. This chain joins TRBV7-3 and TRBJ2-2, with a tentative D call TRBD1 (5 bases). In germline, CDR1 is SGHTA, CDR2 FQGTGA. Trimming removed 5 bases at V and 3 bases at J, with 13 bases between. This CDR3 comprises 15 residues. The CDR3: CASSPRQSDTGELFF. The CDR3, as DNA: TGTGCCAGCAGCCCAAGACAGTCGGACACCGGGGAGCTGTTTTTT. Looking up the rest from reference TRBV7-3 and TRBJ2-2 gives the full variable domain: GAGVSQTPSNKVTEKGKYVELRCDPISGHTALYWYRQSLGQGPEFLIYFQGTGAADDSGLPNDRFFAVRPEGSVSTLKIQRTERGDSAVYLCASSPRQSDTGELFFGEGSRLTVL.

This clonotype showed up many times. The chain is built from TRBV7-8 and TRBJ2-3, with a possible D match to TRBD1 (5 bases). Trimming shortened V by 7 bases and J by 0 bases, and 20 bases separated the two germline ends. CDR1 SGHVS and CDR2 FQNEAQ come from the germline V gene. CDR3 length: 17 amino acids. Written as DNA, the CDR3 is TGTGCCAGCATCCCCTTATATGGGGCAGCCAGCACAGATACGCAGTATTTT. This sequence encodes CASIPLYGAASTDTQYF. The variable domain in full, with the rest retrieved from reference TRBV7-8 and TRBJ2-3, is GAGVSQSPRYKVAKRGQDVALRCDPISGHVSLFWYQQALGQGPEFLTYFQNEAQLDKSGLPSDRFFAERPEGSVSTLKIQRTQQEDSAVYLCASIPLYGAASTDTQYFGPGTRLTVL.

There are a few counts of this clonotype. This chain joins TRBV5-5 and TRBJ1-5, with a weak D call TRBD1 (5 bases). The V gene's germline CDR1 is SGHKS and CDR2 YYEKEE (reference sequence). The ends were cut back, 8 bases at V and 0 bases at J, with 9 bases in the middle. The CDR3 length is 13 residues. CDR3 in amino acids: CARRQYSNQPQHF. CDR3 nucleotides: TGTGCCAGGAGACAGTATAGCAATCAGCCCCAGCATTTT.

The V call is TRBV4-1, the J call TRBJ1-5; D gene ambiguous. Deletions cut 1 base from V and 3 bases from J, with 13 bases between. The CDR3 loop spans 16 amino acids. CDR1 is MGHRA and CDR2 is YSYEKL in the germline V gene. CDR3 nucleotides: TGCGCCAGCAGCCAAGGCCCGACTCCGGCCAATCAGCCCCAGCATTTT. Its translation is CASSQGPTPANQPQHF.

Many counts were recorded for this clonotype. V gene TRBV2 combines with J gene TRBJ2-3, with 15 bases fitting TRBD2. This CDR3 comprises 16 residues. Germline CDR1 is SNHLY and CDR2 is FYNNEI. Trimming took 6 bases from V and 1 from J; bases not matched to a gene: 2. The CDR3 loop reads CASRGLAGGGTDTQYF. In DNA form, the CDR3 reads TGTGCCAGCAGAGGACTAGCGGGAGGGGGCACAGATACGCAGTATTTT.